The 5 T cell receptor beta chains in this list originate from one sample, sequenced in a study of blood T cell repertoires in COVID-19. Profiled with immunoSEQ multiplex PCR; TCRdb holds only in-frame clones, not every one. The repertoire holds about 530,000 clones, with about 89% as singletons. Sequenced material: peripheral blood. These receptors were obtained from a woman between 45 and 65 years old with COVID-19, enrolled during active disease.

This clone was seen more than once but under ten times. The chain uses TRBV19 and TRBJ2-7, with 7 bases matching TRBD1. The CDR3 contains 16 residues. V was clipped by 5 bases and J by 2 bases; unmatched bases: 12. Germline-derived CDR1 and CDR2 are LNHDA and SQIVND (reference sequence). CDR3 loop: CASSVTRTGATYEQYF. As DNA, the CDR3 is TGTGCCAGTAGTGTGACTCGGACAGGAGCCACCTACGAGCAGTACTTC.

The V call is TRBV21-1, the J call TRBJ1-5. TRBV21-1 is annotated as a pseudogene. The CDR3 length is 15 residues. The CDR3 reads CASSKGVCGGQPQHF. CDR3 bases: TGTGCCAGCAGCAAGGGAGTATGCGGTGGTCAGCCCCAGCATTTT.

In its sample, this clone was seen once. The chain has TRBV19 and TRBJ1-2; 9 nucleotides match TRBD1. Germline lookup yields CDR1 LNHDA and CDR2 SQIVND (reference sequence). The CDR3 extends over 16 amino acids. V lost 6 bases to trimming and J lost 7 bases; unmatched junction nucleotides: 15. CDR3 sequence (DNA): TGTGCCAGTAGCCCACTCCCGGGACAGGGTTGGATTGGCTACACCTTC. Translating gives CASSPLPGQGWIGYTF.

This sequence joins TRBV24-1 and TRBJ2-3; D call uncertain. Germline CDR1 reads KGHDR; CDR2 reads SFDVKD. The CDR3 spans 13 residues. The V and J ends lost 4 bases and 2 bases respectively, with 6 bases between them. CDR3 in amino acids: CATSDANTDTQYF. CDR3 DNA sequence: TGTGCCACCAGTGACGCGAACACAGATACGCAGTATTTT.

This CDR3 reads CASSPGIYNEQFF. The CDR3 nucleotides are TGTGCCAGCAGTCCGGGGATTTATAATGAGCAGTTCTTC. The rearrangement links TRBV28 to TRBJ2-1, with D possibly matching TRBD2 (5 bases). Per the germline V gene, CDR1 is MDHEN and CDR2 is SYDVKM. With 5 bases removed from V and 7 bases from J, the gap between germline ends came to 12 bases. The CDR3 is 13 residues long.